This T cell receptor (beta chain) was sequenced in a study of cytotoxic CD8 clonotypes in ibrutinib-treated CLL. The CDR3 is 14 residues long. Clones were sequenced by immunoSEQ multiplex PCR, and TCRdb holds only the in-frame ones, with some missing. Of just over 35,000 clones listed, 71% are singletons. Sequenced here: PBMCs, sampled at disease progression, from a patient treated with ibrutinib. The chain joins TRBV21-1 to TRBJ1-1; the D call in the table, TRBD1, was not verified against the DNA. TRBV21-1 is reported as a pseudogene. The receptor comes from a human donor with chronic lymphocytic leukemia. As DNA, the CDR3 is TGTGCCAGCAGCACCCGGGACAGTACCACTGAAGCTTTCTTT. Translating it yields CASSTRDSTTEAFF.